The entry below gives a single TCR beta chain sequence along with its context. Its specific antigen is unknown. Nothing much larger sits one base from this clone, and base qualities are not available. The sample comes from a study of blood T cell repertoires in COVID-19 (dated by TCRdb to 2018 to 2020). As for the study more broadly: The collaborator samples originated in the United States, Italy and Spain and spanned the acute and convalescent phases of COVID-19. The prospective study material was composed of cDNA or gDNA derived from T cells, B-cell-depleted T cells, or PBMCs. Deeply sampled blood TCRbeta repertoires from subjects exposed to, actively infected with, or recovered from COVID-19 were included in the dataset. Nearly every sample came with metadata listing a de-identified subject ID, COVID-19 status, age in years and sex. The repertoires were released in a freely available public database intended as a resource for research on the immune response to SARS-CoV-2. Where available, HLA class I and class II types were taken from metadata supplied by the sample provider and were not determined by assay-based typing. The samples were drawn from two sources: the first 160 participants of the ongoing ImmuneRACE study, and 950 to 1,500 subjects contributed by 6 global collaborators.

A second Seattle source provided samples from volunteer blood donors who had recovered from COVID-19. Each collaborating institution followed its own protocols to collect whole blood in K2EDTA tubes. For TCRbeta analysis, collaborators shipped samples as frozen whole blood, isolated PBMCs, or DNA extracted from either of those sample types. Beyond this particular receptor, the publication reports: The quantity of clinical and demographic metadata differed by source and by participant and was supplied without curation.

The CDR3, cysteine through phenylalanine, is 13 amino acids long. Only the CDR3 DNA is retained, 39 bases long and in frame from the first base. Ends trimmed: V by 5 bases, J by 9 bases; bases unmatched to a gene: 6. TCRbeta CDR3 regions were amplified from genomic DNA by means of the immunoSEQ Assay, a bias-controlled multiplex PCR. Regarding the original processing steps: The number of nucleated cells in each sample was estimated from the amplification of reference gene primers within the assay. To quantify the absolute abundance of each unique TCRbeta CDR3 rearrangement, sequence reads were collapsed and filtered. Productive Simpson clonality was computed per sample as the square root of Simpson's diversity index over productive rearrangements. The clones in this table, taken by TCRdb from immuneACCESS, are in-frame only. Not every clone is retained; where verified, under half of the shortfall comes from an unresolved V gene, and the cause of the rest is unknown. Clone size and the V and J calls come from that table; the DNA yielded D and trimming. In all, the sample holds 250,000 to 350,000 clones, and roughly nine tenths of those were seen once. The ten largest clones capture 0.94% of the sample.

Material: peripheral blood. The receptor comes from a woman between 35 and 50 years old who had recovered from COVID-19. The rearrangement joined TRBV12-3 or TRBV12-4 to TRBJ2-1; TRBD2 matches 8 bases in the middle. The DNA reads as follows: TGTGCCAGCAGTCGGGGGGGGGTCTCTGAGCAGTTCTTC. The encoded protein is CASSRGGVSEQFF.